Each of the 22 T cell receptor beta chains below was sequenced from the same sample in a study of cytomegalovirus exposure and HLA in healthy donors. Use of 60 Vbeta and 13 Jbeta primers characterized the PCR. Clones were read by immunoSEQ multiplex PCR, and TCRdb kept only the in-frame ones, dropping some. Of 120,000 to 150,000 clones in the sample, 65% to 90% were seen once. The sample was PBMCs. The receptors come from a female donor in good health and CMV-seronegative.

The rearrangement uses TRBV28 and TRBJ2-1, with 9 nucleotides matching TRBD2. Germline CDR1 reads MDHEN; CDR2 reads SYDVKM. This CDR3 comprises 16 residues. J gave up 7 bases and V 4 bases, and 11 bases lay outside the gene matches. DNA for the CDR3: TGTGCCAGCAGTTCCCTCGTAGCGGGAGTTAGAAATGAGCAGTTCTTC. It translates to CASSSLVAGVRNEQFF.

The CDR3 reads CASSAYREPTYEQYF. CDR3 bases: TGTGCCAGCAGTGCATACAGGGAACCAACCTACGAGCAGTACTTC. This chain uses TRBV28 with TRBJ2-7, with D possibly matching TRBD1 (6 bases). This CDR3 spans 15 amino acids. Trimming took 5 bases from V and 2 from J, leaving 16 bases between them. CDR1 and CDR2 (germline): MDHEN, SYDVKM.

The chain combines TRBV5-6 with TRBJ2-3; a possible D gene is TRBD1 (6 bases). The CDR3 loop spans 15 amino acids. Germline V gives CDR1 SGHDT, CDR2 YYEEEE. Trimming stripped 1 base from V and 4 bases from J, with 13 bases between. CDR3 sequence reads: CASSLITGMADTQYF. The CDR3 region has the DNA TGTGCCAGCAGCTTGATCACAGGGATGGCAGATACGCAGTATTTT.

V and J are TRBV7-3 and TRBJ2-1; 7 bases are a match to TRBD2. This CDR3 has 15 residues. Trimming cost V 0 bases and J 9 bases; bases outside gene matches: 8. Germline V CDR1 and CDR2: SGHTA, FQGTGA. CDR3 amino acids: CASSLTGGGSTEQFF. CDR3 coding DNA: TGTGCCAGCAGCTTAACAGGAGGCGGGAGTACTGAGCAGTTCTTC.

In its sample, this clone was seen a few times. This chain links TRBV19 with TRBJ2-2; TRBD2 aligns across 9 bases. The CDR3 sequence is 14 residues long. The germline V gene encodes CDR1 LNHDA and CDR2 SQIVND (reference sequence). V dropped 5 bases and J dropped 5; count of bases not matched to a gene: 3. The DNA of the CDR3 is TGTGCCAGTAGTCTAAGCGGGGGGACCGGGGAGCTGTTTTTT. This translates into CASSLSGGTGELFF. Using reference TRBV19 and TRBJ2-2 for the parts outside the CDR3, the full variable domain is DGGITQSPKYLFRKEGQNVTLSCEQNLNHDAMYWYRQDPGQGLRLIYYSQIVNDFQKGDIAEGYSVSREKKESFPLTVTSAQKNPTAFYLCASSLSGGTGELFFGEGSRLTVL.

Only one count was recorded for this clone. The chain employs TRBV6-1 and TRBJ2-7, with D possibly matching TRBD2 (6 bases). Germline CDR1 is MNHNS and CDR2 is SASEGT. There are 16 residues in the CDR3. The V and J ends lost 4 bases and 1 base respectively, with 17 bases between them. In DNA, the CDR3 is TGTGCCAGCAGTGGAAGGACGGGACTGAAATCCTACGAGCAGTACTTC. Translated, it gives CASSGRTGLKSYEQYF.

The V gene is TRBV18, the J gene TRBJ2-3, with TRBD2 matching 9 bases. The V segment lost 0 bases and the J segment 3 bases; nucleotides outside the gene matches: 4. Germline-derived CDR1 and CDR2 are KGHSH and LQKENI. The CDR3 spans 16 residues. CDR3 amino acids: CASSPPAGGPTDTQYF. In DNA, the CDR3 is TGTGCCAGCTCACCACCGGCGGGAGGGCCTACAGATACGCAGTATTTT.

J is TRBJ2-2 and V is TRBV19; maybe TRBD1 (6 bases). The CDR3 length is 15 residues. Trimming left V 5 bases short and J 1 base short, with 11 bases between. The V gene's germline CDR1 is LNHDA and CDR2 SQIVND (reference sequence). The CDR3 bases are TGTGCCAGTAGTCCTCGGACAGAGAACACCGGGGAGCTGTTTTTT. Residues: CASSPRTENTGELFF.

The gene calls are TRBV6-5 and TRBJ2-7; a weak D match, TRBD2 (6 bases). The CDR3 consists of 12 residues. Germline loops: CDR1 MNHEY, CDR2 SVGAGI. V gave up 4 bases and J gave up 5 bases, with 9 bases separating them. DNA of the CDR3: TGTGCCAGCAGTTCGGAGGGCCACGAGCAGTACTTC. This encodes CASSSEGHEQYF.

The chain links TRBV30 to TRBJ2-2; 7 bases fit TRBD1. The V segment lost 5 bases and the J segment 5 bases; nucleotides outside the gene matches: 11. Germline CDR1 reads GTSNPN; CDR2 reads SVGIG (reference sequence). This CDR3 comprises 15 residues. The CDR3 protein is CAWSTDRDWTGELFF. In nucleotides, the CDR3 is TGTGCCTGGTCTACTGACAGGGATTGGACCGGGGAGCTGTTTTTT.

The rearrangement links TRBV18 to TRBJ2-3; D unresolved. CDR3 length equals 14 residues. V was clipped by 3 bases and J by 2 bases, with 9 bases between them. CDR1 is KGHSH, CDR2 LQKENI, per germline. The CDR3 nucleotides read TGTGCCAGCTCACCCCCGACTGTCACAGATACGCAGTATTTT. It translates to CASSPPTVTDTQYF.

This sequence joins TRBV6-6 and TRBJ1-5; D is undetermined. Germline V lookup: CDR1 MNHNY, CDR2 SVGAGI (reference sequence). V was clipped by 0 bases and J by 9 bases, with 6 bases between them. The CDR3 sequence is 12 residues long. In nucleotides, the CDR3 is TGTGCCAGCAGTTACTCCCTTTGGCCCCAGCATTTT. Translating it yields CASSYSLWPQHF.

J is TRBJ2-7 and V is TRBV6-5; 9 nucleotides align to TRBD1. With V trimmed by 7 bases and J by 1 base, 8 bases remained unmatched. From germline, CDR1 is MNHEY and CDR2 SVGAGI. This CDR3 comprises 15 residues. The CDR3 loop reads CASIPTGTGSYEQYF. In nucleotides, the CDR3 is TGTGCCAGCATCCCGACCGGGACAGGGTCCTACGAGCAGTACTTC.

The chain employs TRBV4-1 and TRBJ1-1; maybe TRBD1 (6 bases). The germline gives CDR1 MGHRA, CDR2 YSYEKL. The V and J ends lost 0 bases and 6 bases respectively, with 23 bases between them. The CDR3 totals 18 residues. CDR3 sequence reads: CASSQDPPGHLGKPEAFF. The CDR3, as DNA: TGCGCCAGCAGCCAAGATCCACCGGGACACTTAGGGAAGCCTGAAGCTTTCTTT.

J is TRBJ1-1 and V is TRBV9; D might be TRBD1 (5 bases). Trimming took off 5 bases at V and 0 bases at J, with 8 bases between the two ends. The CDR3 spans 13 residues. The germline V gene encodes CDR1 SGDLS and CDR2 YYNGEE. CDR3 protein: CASRKGVNTEAFF. In DNA, the CDR3 is TGTGCCAGCAGGAAAGGGGTGAACACTGAAGCTTTCTTT.

For the CDR3, the DNA is TGTGCCAGCAGTTTGTACAGGGGGAGCGGTTACGAGCAGTACTTC. Translated: CASSLYRGSGYEQYF. The chain links TRBV27 to TRBJ2-7; 8 bases fit TRBD1. This CDR3 is 15 amino acids long. Losses at the gene ends were 3 bases for V and 4 bases for J; bases not matched to a gene: 8. Germline V lookup: CDR1 MNHEY, CDR2 SMNVEV (reference sequence).

The chain joins TRBV5-6 to TRBJ2-1; 11 bases agree with TRBD1. With V trimmed by 4 bases and J by 1 base, 7 bases remained unmatched. Germline values: CDR1 SGHDT, CDR2 YYEEEE. This CDR3 contains 17 residues. The CDR3 is CASSHGTGGPSYNEQFF. As DNA, the CDR3 is TGTGCCAGCAGCCACGGGACAGGGGGACCATCCTACAATGAGCAGTTCTTC. Full variable domain (missing parts from reference TRBV5-6 and TRBJ2-1): DAGVTQSPTHLIKTRGQQVTLRCSPKSGHDTVSWYQQALGQGPQFIFQYYEEEERQRGNFPDRFSGHQFPNYSSELNVNALLLGDSALYLCASSHGTGGPSYNEQFFGPGTRLTVL.

The genes are TRBV6-4 and TRBJ1-1, with 10 bases lining up with TRBD1. CDR1 is MRHNA, CDR2 SNTAGT, per germline. The ends lost 6 bases at V and 1 base at J; junction bases unmatched: 5. The CDR3 length is 15 residues. CDR3 in amino acids: CASRRDRGANTEAFF. The CDR3 nucleotides read TGTGCCAGCAGGCGGGACAGGGGTGCGAACACTGAAGCTTTCTTT.

The rearrangement uses TRBV28 and TRBJ2-7, with 7 bases matching TRBD1. Germline V gene data show CDR1 as MDHEN and CDR2 as SYDVKM. Unmatched junction bases numbered 12, after V lost 4 bases and J lost 3 bases. The CDR3 spans 16 residues. The CDR3 spells CASSSPAGTVRYEQYF. In DNA, the CDR3 is TGTGCCAGCAGTTCCCCCGCCGGGACAGTACGCTACGAGCAGTACTTC.

The genes are TRBV18 and TRBJ2-6; a possible D gene is TRBD2 (5 bases). The CDR3 runs to 16 residues. Germline lookup yields CDR1 KGHSH and CDR2 LQKENI. The V end lost 4 bases, the J end lost 2 bases, and 12 bases lay between the germline ends. Here the CDR3 reads CASSLTREPGANVLTF. The CDR3 nucleotides read TGTGCCAGCTCACTTACACGGGAACCTGGGGCCAACGTCCTGACTTTC.

A few counts support this clone. The chain combines TRBV5-5 with TRBJ2-3; 8 nucleotides match TRBD1. With 3 bases clipped from V and 5 bases from J, the junction kept 2 bases outside the gene matches. This CDR3 contains 13 residues. The germline V gene encodes CDR1 SGHKS and CDR2 YYEKEE (reference sequence). In DNA, the CDR3 is TGTGCCAGCAGCTCACAGGGGGGAGATACGCAGTATTTT. Protein product: CASSSQGGDTQYF. The full variable domain, rest sourced from reference TRBV5-5 and TRBJ2-3, is DAGVTQSPTHLIKTRGQQVTLRCSPISGHKSVSWYQQVLGQGPQFIFQYYEKEERGRGNFPDRFSARQFPNYSSELNVNALLLGDSALYLCASSSQGGDTQYFGPGTRLTVL.

The chain links TRBV11-2 to TRBJ1-2; D not certain. With 5 bases removed from V and 6 bases from J, the gap between germline ends came to 4 bases. Germline assignment: CDR1 SGHAT and CDR2 FQNNGV. The CDR3 sequence is 10 residues long. CDR3 sequence (DNA): TGTGCCAGCAGCCCAAATGGCTACACCTTC. Translation gives CASSPNGYTF.